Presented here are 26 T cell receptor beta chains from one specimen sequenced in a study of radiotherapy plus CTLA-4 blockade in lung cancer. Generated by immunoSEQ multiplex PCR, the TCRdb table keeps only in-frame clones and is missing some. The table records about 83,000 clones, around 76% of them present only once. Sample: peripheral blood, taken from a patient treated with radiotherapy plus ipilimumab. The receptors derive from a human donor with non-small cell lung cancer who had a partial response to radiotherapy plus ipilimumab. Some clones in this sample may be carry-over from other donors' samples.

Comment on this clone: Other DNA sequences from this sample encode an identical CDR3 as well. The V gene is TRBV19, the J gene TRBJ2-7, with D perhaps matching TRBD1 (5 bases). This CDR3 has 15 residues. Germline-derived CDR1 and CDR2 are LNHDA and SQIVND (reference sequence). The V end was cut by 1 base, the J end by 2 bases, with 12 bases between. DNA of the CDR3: TGTGCCAGTAGTATAGGCCAGGGCCTCACCTACGAGCAGTACTTC. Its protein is CASSIGQGLTYEQYF.

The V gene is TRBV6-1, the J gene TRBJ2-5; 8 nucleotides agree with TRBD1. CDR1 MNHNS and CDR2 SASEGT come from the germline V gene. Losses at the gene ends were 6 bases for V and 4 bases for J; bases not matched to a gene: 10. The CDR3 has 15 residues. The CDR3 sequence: CASSLTTGVGETQYF. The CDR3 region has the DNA TGTGCCAGCAGCCTAACGACAGGGGTTGGAGAGACCCAGTACTTC.

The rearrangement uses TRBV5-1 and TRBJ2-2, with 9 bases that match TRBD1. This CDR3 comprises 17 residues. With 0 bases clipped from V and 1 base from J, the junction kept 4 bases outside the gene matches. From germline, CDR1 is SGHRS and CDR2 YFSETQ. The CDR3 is CASSLGDRARNTGELFF. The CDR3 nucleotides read TGCGCCAGCAGCTTGGGGGACAGGGCGAGGAACACCGGGGAGCTGTTTTTT.

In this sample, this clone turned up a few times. The CDR3 nucleotides are TGTGCCAGCAGCATAGTTTACGGCTATGGCTACACCTTC. Protein: CASSIVYGYGYTF. The gene calls are TRBV19 and TRBJ1-2; no clear D gene. The V end lost 9 bases, the J end lost 4 bases, and 15 bases lay between the germline ends. Germline V CDR1 and CDR2: LNHDA, SQIVND (reference sequence). The CDR3 contains 13 residues.

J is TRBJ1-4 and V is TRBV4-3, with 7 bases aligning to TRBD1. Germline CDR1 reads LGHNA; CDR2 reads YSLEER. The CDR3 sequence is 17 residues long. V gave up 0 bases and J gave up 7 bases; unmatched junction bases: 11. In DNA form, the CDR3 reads TGCGCCAGCAGCCAAGATTCCCAGGGGGTTGCGGGTGAAAAACTGTTTTTT. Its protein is CASSQDSQGVAGEKLFF.

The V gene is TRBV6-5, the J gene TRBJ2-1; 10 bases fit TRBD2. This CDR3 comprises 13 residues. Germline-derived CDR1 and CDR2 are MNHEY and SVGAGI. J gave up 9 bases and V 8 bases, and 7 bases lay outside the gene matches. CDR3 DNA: TGTGCCAGCCGAGCGGGAGGGCCGGGTGAGCAGTTCTTC. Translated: CASRAGGPGEQFF.

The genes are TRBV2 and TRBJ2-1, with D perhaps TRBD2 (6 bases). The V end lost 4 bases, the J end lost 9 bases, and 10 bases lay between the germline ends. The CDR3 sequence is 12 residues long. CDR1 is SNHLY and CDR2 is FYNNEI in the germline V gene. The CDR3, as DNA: TGTGCCAGCAGTGCTAGCGTTACTGAGCAGTTCTTC. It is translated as CASSASVTEQFF.

CDR3: CASSPRGGMAYEQYF. The CDR3 nucleotides are TGTGCCAGCAGCCCGCGAGGGGGTATGGCCTACGAGCAGTACTTC. V and J are TRBV13 and TRBJ2-7, with D tentatively TRBD1 (6 bases). Trimming took off 5 bases at V and 2 bases at J, with 16 bases between the two ends. CDR3 size: 15 residues. The germline V gene has CDR1 PRHDT and CDR2 FYEKMQ (reference sequence).

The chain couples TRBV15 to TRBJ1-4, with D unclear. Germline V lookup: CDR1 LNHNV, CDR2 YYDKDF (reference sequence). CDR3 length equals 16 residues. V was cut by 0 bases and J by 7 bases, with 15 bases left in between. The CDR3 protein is CATSRDHGSVGEKLFF. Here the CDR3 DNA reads TGTGCCACCAGCAGAGATCATGGTAGTGTTGGTGAAAAACTGTTTTTT.

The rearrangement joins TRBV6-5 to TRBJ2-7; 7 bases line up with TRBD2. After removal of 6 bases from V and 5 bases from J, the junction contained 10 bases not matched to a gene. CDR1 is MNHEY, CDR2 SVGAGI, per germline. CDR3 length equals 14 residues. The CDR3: CASREIGDYNEQYF. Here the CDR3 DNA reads TGTGCCAGCAGGGAGATCGGGGACTACAACGAGCAGTACTTC.

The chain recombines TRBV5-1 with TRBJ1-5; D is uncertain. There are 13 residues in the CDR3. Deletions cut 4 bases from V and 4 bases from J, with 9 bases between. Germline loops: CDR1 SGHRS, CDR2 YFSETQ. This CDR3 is CASSKGENQPQHF. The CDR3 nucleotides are TGCGCCAGCAGCAAGGGAGAGAATCAGCCCCAGCATTTT.

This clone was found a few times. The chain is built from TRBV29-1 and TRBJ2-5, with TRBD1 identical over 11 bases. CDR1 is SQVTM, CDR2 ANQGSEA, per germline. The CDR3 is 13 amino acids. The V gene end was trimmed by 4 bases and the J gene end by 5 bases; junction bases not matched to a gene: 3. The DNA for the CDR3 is TGCAGCGTTGGGACAGGGGGCACGGAGACCCAGTACTTC. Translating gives CSVGTGGTETQYF.

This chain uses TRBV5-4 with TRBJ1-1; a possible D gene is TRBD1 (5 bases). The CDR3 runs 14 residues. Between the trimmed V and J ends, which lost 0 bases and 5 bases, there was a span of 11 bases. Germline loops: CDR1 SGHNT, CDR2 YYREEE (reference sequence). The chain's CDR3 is CASSLEQGRTEAFF. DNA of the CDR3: TGTGCCAGCAGCTTGGAGCAGGGCAGGACTGAAGCTTTCTTT.

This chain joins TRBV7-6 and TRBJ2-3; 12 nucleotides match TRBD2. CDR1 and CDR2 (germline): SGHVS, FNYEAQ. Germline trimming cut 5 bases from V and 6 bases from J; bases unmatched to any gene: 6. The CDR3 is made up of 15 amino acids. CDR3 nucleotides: TGTGCCAGCAGCGGGGGACTAGCGGGTGGGGATACGCAGTATTTT. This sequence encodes CASSGGLAGGDTQYF.

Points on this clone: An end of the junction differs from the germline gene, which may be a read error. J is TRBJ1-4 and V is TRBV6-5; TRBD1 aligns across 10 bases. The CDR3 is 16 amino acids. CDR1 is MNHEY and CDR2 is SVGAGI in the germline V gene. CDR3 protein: CASSNSRTGGNEKLFF. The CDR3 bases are TGTGCCAGCAGTAACTCTCGGACAGGGGGGAATGAAAAACTGTTTTTT.

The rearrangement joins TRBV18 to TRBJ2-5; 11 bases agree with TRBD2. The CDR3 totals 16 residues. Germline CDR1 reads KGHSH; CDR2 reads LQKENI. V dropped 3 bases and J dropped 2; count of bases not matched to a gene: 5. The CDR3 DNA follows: TGTGCCAGCTCACCGGAGAGGACTAGCGGGCAAGAGACCCAGTACTTC. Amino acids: CASSPERTSGQETQYF.

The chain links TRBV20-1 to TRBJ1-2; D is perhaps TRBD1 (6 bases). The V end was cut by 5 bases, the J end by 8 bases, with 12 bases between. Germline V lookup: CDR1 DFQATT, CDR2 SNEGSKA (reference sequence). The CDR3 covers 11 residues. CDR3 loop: CSALRGGGYTF. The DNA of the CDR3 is TGCAGTGCTCTCAGGGGCGGGGGCTACACCTTC.

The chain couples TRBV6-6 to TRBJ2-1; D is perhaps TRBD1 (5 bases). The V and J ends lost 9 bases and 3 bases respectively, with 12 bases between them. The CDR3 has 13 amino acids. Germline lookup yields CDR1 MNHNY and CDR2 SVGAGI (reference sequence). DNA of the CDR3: TGTGCCAGTAGGGGTGATCTCTACAATGAGCAGTTCTTC. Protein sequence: CASRGDLYNEQFF.

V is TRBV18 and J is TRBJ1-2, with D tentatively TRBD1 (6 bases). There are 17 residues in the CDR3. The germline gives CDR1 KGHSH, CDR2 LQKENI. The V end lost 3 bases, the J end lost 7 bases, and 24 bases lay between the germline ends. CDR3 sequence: CASSPLGPSGGAFGYTF. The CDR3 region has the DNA TGTGCCAGCTCACCTCTTGGGCCGTCTGGGGGGGCGTTTGGCTACACCTTC.

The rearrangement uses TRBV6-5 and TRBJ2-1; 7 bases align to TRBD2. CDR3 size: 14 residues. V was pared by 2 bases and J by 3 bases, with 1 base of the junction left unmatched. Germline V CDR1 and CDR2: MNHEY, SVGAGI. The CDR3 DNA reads TGTGCCAGCAGTTACCGGGAGGACTACAATGAGCAGTTCTTC. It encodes CASSYREDYNEQFF.

The CDR3 DNA sequence: TGTGCCAGCAGTTTAGTAGCAGGGGGCGTTAAGACTAATGAAAAACTGTTTTTT. Amino acid sequence: CASSLVAGGVKTNEKLFF. V and J are TRBV28 and TRBJ1-4, with 8 bases aligning to TRBD1. Germline CDR1 MDHEN, CDR2 SYDVKM. CDR3 length: 18 amino acids. Trimming cost V 2 bases and J 2 bases; bases outside gene matches: 10.

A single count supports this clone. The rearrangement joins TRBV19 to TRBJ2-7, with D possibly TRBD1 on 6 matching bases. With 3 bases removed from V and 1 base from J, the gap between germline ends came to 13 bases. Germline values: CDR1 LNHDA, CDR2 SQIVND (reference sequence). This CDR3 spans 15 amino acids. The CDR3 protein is CASSIGTPPSYEQYF. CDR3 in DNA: TGTGCCAGTAGTATTGGGACACCTCCTTCCTACGAGCAGTACTTC.

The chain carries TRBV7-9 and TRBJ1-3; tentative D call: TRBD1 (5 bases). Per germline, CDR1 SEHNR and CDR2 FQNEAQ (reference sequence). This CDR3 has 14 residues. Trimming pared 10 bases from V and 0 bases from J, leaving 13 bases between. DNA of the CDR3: TGTGCCACAGGGTGGGATAGCTCTGGAAACACCATATATTTT. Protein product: CATGWDSSGNTIYF.

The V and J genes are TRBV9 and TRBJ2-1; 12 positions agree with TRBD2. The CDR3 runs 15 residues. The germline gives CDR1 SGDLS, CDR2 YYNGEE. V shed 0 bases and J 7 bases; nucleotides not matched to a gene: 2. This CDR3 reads CASSVGLAGENEQFF. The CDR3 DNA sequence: TGTGCCAGCAGCGTAGGACTAGCGGGGGAAAATGAGCAGTTCTTC.

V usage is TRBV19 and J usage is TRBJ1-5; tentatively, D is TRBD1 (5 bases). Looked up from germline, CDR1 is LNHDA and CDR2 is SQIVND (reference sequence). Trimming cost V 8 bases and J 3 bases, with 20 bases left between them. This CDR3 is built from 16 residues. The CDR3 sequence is CASRTVGSGFNQPQHF. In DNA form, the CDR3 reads TGTGCCAGTCGTACCGTCGGGTCAGGGTTCAATCAGCCCCAGCATTTT.

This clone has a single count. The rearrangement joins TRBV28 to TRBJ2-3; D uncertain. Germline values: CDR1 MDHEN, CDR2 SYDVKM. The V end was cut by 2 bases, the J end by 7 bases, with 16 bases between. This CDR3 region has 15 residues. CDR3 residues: CASSLGGTPAHTQYF. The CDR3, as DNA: TGTGCCAGCAGTTTAGGCGGAACCCCCGCCCATACGCAGTATTTT. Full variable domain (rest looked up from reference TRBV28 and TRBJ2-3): DVKVTQSSRYLVKRTGEKVFLECVQDMDHENMFWYRQDPGLGLRLIYFSYDVKMKEKGDIPEGYSVSREKKERFSLILESASTNQTSMYLCASSLGGTPAHTQYFGPGTRLTVL.